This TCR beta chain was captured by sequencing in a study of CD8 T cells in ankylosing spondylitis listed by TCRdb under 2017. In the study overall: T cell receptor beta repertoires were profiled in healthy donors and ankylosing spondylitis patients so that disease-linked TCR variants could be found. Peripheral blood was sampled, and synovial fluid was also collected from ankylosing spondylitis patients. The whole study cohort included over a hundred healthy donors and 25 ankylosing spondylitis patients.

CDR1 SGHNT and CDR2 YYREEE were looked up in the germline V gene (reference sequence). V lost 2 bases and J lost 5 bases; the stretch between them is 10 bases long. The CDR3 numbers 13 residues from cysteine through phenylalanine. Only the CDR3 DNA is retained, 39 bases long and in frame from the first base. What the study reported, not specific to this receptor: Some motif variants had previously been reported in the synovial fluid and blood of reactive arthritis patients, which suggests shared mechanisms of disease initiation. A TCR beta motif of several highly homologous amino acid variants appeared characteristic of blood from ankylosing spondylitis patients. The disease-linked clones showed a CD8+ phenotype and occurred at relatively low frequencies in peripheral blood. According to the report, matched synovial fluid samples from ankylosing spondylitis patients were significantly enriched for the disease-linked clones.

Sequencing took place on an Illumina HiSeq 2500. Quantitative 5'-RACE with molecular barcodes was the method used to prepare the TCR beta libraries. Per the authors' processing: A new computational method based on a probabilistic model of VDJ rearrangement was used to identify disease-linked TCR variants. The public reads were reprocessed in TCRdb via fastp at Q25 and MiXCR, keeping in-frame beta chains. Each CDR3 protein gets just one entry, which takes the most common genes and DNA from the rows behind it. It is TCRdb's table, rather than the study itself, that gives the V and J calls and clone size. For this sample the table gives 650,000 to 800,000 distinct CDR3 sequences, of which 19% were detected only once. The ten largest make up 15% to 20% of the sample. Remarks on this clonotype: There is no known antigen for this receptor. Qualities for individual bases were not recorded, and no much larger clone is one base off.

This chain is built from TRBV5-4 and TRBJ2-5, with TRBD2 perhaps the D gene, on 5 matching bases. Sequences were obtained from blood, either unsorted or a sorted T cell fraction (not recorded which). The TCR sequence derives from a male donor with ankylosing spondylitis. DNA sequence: TGTGCCAGCAGCTTACTAGAGGAGGAGACCCAGTACTTC. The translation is CASSLLEEETQYF.